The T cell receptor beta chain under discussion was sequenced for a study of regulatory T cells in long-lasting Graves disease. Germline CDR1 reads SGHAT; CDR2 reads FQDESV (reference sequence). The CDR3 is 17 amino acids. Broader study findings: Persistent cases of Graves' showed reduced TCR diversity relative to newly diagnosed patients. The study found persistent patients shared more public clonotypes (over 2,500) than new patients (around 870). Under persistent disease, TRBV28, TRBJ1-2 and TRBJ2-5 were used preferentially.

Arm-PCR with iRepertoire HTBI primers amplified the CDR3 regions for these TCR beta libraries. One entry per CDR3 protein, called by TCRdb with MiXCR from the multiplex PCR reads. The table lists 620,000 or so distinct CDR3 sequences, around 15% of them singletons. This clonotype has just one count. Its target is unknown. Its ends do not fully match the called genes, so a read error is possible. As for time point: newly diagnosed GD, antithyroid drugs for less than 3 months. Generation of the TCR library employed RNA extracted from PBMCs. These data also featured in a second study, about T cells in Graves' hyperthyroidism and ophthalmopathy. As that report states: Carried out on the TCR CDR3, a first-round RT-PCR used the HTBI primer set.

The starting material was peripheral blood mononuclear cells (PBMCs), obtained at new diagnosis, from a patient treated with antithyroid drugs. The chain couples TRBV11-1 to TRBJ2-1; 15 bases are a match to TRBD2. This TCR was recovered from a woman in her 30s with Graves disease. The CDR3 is CASSARTSGRAYNERFF. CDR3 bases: TGTGCCAGCAGCGCCAGGACTAGCGGGAGGGCCTACAATGAGCGGTTCTTC.